This entry lists 21 T cell receptor beta chains sequenced from one sample in a study of cytotoxic CD8 clonotypes in ibrutinib-treated CLL. The table came from immunoSEQ multiplex PCR; TCRdb's copy has only in-frame clones and leaves some out. The table shows 250,000 to 350,000 clones, with more than 70% occurring only once. This sample comprised PBMCs, obtained at disease progression, from a patient treated with ibrutinib. These receptor sequences come from a human donor with chronic lymphocytic leukemia.

The chain has TRBV25-1 and TRBJ2-4; D possibly matches TRBD1 or TRBD2 (6 bases each). The CDR3 has 12 residues. Per germline, CDR1 MGHDK and CDR2 SYGVNS. Trimming shortened V by 7 bases and J by 7 bases, and 11 bases separated the two germline ends. DNA of the CDR3: TGTGCCAGCAAGGGGGGCTCGAACATTCAGTACTTC. Translating gives CASKGGSNIQYF.

This chain joins TRBV5-1 and TRBJ2-7; weak D call: TRBD2 (5 bases). The V end lost 0 bases, the J end lost 3 bases, and 13 bases lay between the germline ends. This CDR3 spans 15 amino acids. Germline lookup yields CDR1 SGHRS and CDR2 YFSETQ. The CDR3 protein is CASSLVRVEDYEQYF. The CDR3, as DNA: TGCGCCAGCAGCTTGGTGAGGGTGGAGGACTACGAGCAGTACTTC.

The gene calls are TRBV5-1 and TRBJ2-7; no firm D call. Trimming cost V 0 bases and J 1 base, with 8 bases left between them. The CDR3 consists of 14 residues. From germline, CDR1 is SGHRS and CDR2 YFSETQ. This chain's CDR3 is CASSLDPISYEQYF. Here the CDR3 DNA reads TGCGCCAGCAGCTTGGACCCGATTTCCTACGAGCAGTACTTC.

V gene TRBV7-8 combines with J gene TRBJ1-1; 8 nucleotides agree with TRBD1. With 5 bases clipped from V and 10 bases from J, the junction kept 3 bases outside the gene matches. Germline CDR1 and CDR2: SGHVS and FQNEAQ. The CDR3 is 11 residues long. DNA for the CDR3: TGTGCCAGCAGCCTGGACAGGGTAGCTTTCTTT. Translation gives CASSLDRVAFF.

The chain joins TRBV11-1 to TRBJ1-4; D call uncertain. Germline V lookup: CDR1 SGHAT, CDR2 FQDESV (reference sequence). The CDR3 is 14 residues long. Trimming removed 4 bases at V and 8 bases at J, with 14 bases between. The chain's CDR3 is CASSSQPPVEKLFF. In DNA form, the CDR3 reads TGTGCCAGCAGCTCCCAGCCCCCGGTGGAAAAACTGTTTTTT.

J is TRBJ2-7 and V is TRBV6-5; tentatively, D is TRBD2 (6 bases). The CDR3 spans 13 residues. The V end lost 0 bases, the J end lost 7 bases, and 10 bases lay between the germline ends. Germline V lookup: CDR1 MNHEY, CDR2 SVGAGI. The CDR3 bases are TGTGCCAGCAGTTACTCTGAGGAGGGGGAGCAGTACTTC. Translation: CASSYSEEGEQYF.

The chain carries TRBV18 and TRBJ2-7; 7 nucleotides agree with TRBD1. In germline, CDR1 is KGHSH, CDR2 LQKENI. The CDR3 loop spans 14 amino acids. Unmatched junction bases numbered 8, after V lost 6 bases and J lost 3 bases. In DNA, the CDR3 is TGTGCCAGCTCCAGACAGGGATACCTCTACGAGCAGTACTTC. Its translation is CASSRQGYLYEQYF.

This chain connects TRBV7-6 to TRBJ1-3; the D gene is possibly TRBD1 (5 bases). CDR1 and CDR2 from the germline V gene are SGHVS and FNYEAQ. This CDR3 contains 17 residues. V dropped 1 base and J dropped 4 bases, with 17 bases sitting between them. The CDR3 region is CASSLVGGQGFGNTIYF. Here the CDR3 DNA reads TGTGCCAGCAGCTTAGTGGGGGGTCAGGGCTTCGGAAACACCATATATTTT.

This clone was recorded a few times. The chain recombines TRBV4-1 with TRBJ1-6; D perhaps matches TRBD1 (6 bases). From germline, CDR1 is MGHRA and CDR2 YSYEKL. This CDR3 comprises 15 residues. V lost 3 bases, J lost 7 bases, and 13 bases lay in between. DNA of the CDR3: TGCGCCAGCAGCCATAGAGGGGGGAGGAATTCACCCCTCCACTTT. Translated, it gives CASSHRGGRNSPLHF.

The chain has TRBV6-5 and TRBJ1-1; tentative D call: TRBD1 (6 bases). CDR1 and CDR2 (germline): MNHEY, SVGAGI. The V and J ends lost 2 bases and 6 bases respectively, with 10 bases between them. The length of the CDR3 is 13 residues. CDR3 protein: CASSYRRGAEAFF. CDR3 coding DNA: TGTGCCAGCAGTTACCGCAGGGGCGCTGAAGCTTTCTTT.

This chain joins TRBV7-8 and TRBJ1-5; D is undetermined. The CDR3 runs 13 residues. The germline V gene has CDR1 SGHVS and CDR2 FQNEAQ. V gave up 6 bases and J gave up 3 bases, with 9 bases separating them. The chain's CDR3 is CASRDGFNQPQHF. As DNA, the CDR3 is TGTGCCAGCAGGGACGGTTTCAATCAGCCCCAGCATTTT.

The chain combines TRBV10-3 with TRBJ1-4, with a tentative D call TRBD1 (5 bases). Germline CDR1 ENHRY, CDR2 SYGVKD. This CDR3 contains 15 residues. Trimming cost V 3 bases and J 6 bases, with 14 bases left between them. The CDR3 DNA is TGTGCCATCAGTGATTTTAGGGGATGGGATGAAAAACTGTTTTTT. Protein sequence: CAISDFRGWDEKLFF.

V gene TRBV15 combines with J gene TRBJ1-5; D unclear. Trimming pared 4 bases from V and 7 bases from J, leaving 8 bases between. Germline assignment: CDR1 LNHNV and CDR2 YYDKDF (reference sequence). This CDR3 has 12 amino acids. The CDR3 DNA sequence: TGTGCCACCAGCACACGGTCCCAGCCCCAGCATTTT. Translation: CATSTRSQPQHF.

This clone was detected only a few times. The gene calls are TRBV18 and TRBJ1-6, with D maybe TRBD1 (5 bases). The germline V and J ends were trimmed by 1 base and 10 bases, with 20 bases remaining between them. CDR3 length: 17 residues. Germline V gene data show CDR1 as KGHSH and CDR2 as LQKENI. CDR3: CASSPLRGRPNWSPLHF. In DNA form, the CDR3 reads TGTGCCAGCTCACCACTGAGGGGCCGCCCAAATTGGTCACCCCTCCACTTT.

Concerning this clone itself: This specimen includes other DNA sequences encoding the same CDR3. The chain recombines TRBV7-9 with TRBJ2-7; D gene unclear. Germline CDR1 is SEHNR and CDR2 is FQNEAQ (reference sequence). Between the trimmed V and J ends, which lost 1 base and 4 bases, there was a span of 5 bases. The CDR3 is 12 residues long. CDR3 sequence reads: CASSLVPYEQYF. The CDR3 nucleotides are TGTGCCAGCAGCTTAGTTCCATACGAGCAGTACTTC.

The chain recombines TRBV7-9 with TRBJ2-4; D may match TRBD1 or TRBD2 (5 bases each). V lost 5 bases to trimming and J lost 11 bases, with 13 bases between them. Per the germline V gene, CDR1 is SEHNR and CDR2 is FQNEAQ (reference sequence). This CDR3 contains 12 residues. CDR3 nucleotide sequence: TGTGCCAGCAGCCGGGACCCGGGACTTCAGTACTTC. The encoded protein is CASSRDPGLQYF.

The chain employs TRBV7-3 and TRBJ2-5, with D perhaps TRBD1 (6 bases). V was shortened by 3 bases and J by 5 bases, with 13 bases between the two germline ends. CDR3 length equals 14 residues. Germline loops: CDR1 SGHTA, CDR2 FQGTGA. The CDR3 bases are TGTGCCAGCAGCTTGATGGGGGCGGGTGAGACCCAGTACTTC. This gives the protein CASSLMGAGETQYF.

The chain is built from TRBV9 and TRBJ1-1; no firm D call. The germline V and J ends were trimmed by 1 base and 0 bases, with 4 bases remaining between them. CDR3 length: 13 residues. Per germline, CDR1 SGDLS and CDR2 YYNGEE. The CDR3 loop is CASSVTLNTEAFF. Here the CDR3 DNA reads TGTGCCAGCAGCGTAACTCTGAACACTGAAGCTTTCTTT.

The rearrangement uses TRBV11-2 and TRBJ2-5, with 10 bases matching TRBD1. Trimming removed 0 bases from V and 7 bases from J; junction bases left unmatched: 11. CDR1 is SGHAT and CDR2 is FQNNGV in the germline V gene. CDR3 length equals 17 residues. CDR3 nucleotides: TGTGCCAGCAGCTTAGACAGCCGGACAGGGGGTGGAGGGACCCAGTACTTC. It specifies CASSLDSRTGGGGTQYF.

The rearrangement links TRBV4-1 to TRBJ2-1; maybe TRBD1 (6 bases). The germline V and J ends were trimmed by 1 base and 7 bases, with 11 bases remaining between them. Germline V gene data show CDR1 as MGHRA and CDR2 as YSYEKL. CDR3 length: 14 amino acids. Here the CDR3 reads CASSQGVGGNEQFF. In nucleotides, the CDR3 is TGCGCCAGCAGCCAAGGGGTAGGGGGAAATGAGCAGTTCTTC.

This chain links TRBV9 with TRBJ1-4; D uncertain. From germline, CDR1 is SGDLS and CDR2 YYNGEE. This CDR3 has 13 amino acids. V was pared by 4 bases and J by 8 bases, with 12 bases between. The CDR3 bases are TGTGCCAGCAGCCCTGGCGGCGGGGAAAAACTGTTTTTT. Translating gives CASSPGGGEKLFF.